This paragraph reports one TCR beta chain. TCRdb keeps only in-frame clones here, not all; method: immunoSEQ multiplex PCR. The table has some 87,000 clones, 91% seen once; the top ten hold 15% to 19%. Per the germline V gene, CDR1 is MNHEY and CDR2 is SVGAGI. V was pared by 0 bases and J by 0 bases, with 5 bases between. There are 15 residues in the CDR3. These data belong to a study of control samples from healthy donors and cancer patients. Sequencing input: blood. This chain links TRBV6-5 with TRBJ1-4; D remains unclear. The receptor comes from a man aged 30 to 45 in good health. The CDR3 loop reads CASSYSGATNEKLFF. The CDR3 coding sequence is TGTGCCAGCAGTTACTCAGGTGCAACTAATGAAAAACTGTTTTTT.